Listed below are T cell receptor beta chains from one sample, sequenced in a study of T cells in Graves' hyperthyroidism and ophthalmopathy. TCRdb independently ran MiXCR on the multiplex PCR reads; one entry per CDR3 protein. The table includes around 520,000 distinct CDR3 sequences, about 15% detected once. The sample taken for sequencing was blood. The source is a woman in her forties with Graves' hyperthyroidism. Each CDR3 is given with its conserved first and last residue. Fields, in order: clone size, V gene, J gene, CDR3 protein. Clone size is shown for a subset of rows, as once, few, many or a class of expanded clone.

abundance: many; v_gene: TRBV2; j_gene: TRBJ2-7; CDR3aa: CASSRGGQSSYEQYF
abundance: many; v_gene: TRBV7-2; j_gene: TRBJ2-7; CDR3aa: CASSPSPGGAPYEQYF
abundance: many; v_gene: TRBV7-2; j_gene: TRBJ2-7; CDR3aa: CASSLGGYEREQYF
abundance: many; v_gene: TRBV5-1; j_gene: TRBJ2-1; CDR3aa: CASSLESGYNEQFF
abundance: -; v_gene: TRBV19; j_gene: TRBJ1-5; CDR3aa: CASSIGMGENQPQHF
abundance: many; v_gene: TRBV11-2; j_gene: TRBJ2-3; CDR3aa: CASSLFDRADTQYF
abundance: -; v_gene: TRBV13; j_gene: TRBJ2-5; CDR3aa: CASSLGRRGQETQYF
abundance: -; v_gene: TRBV11-3; j_gene: TRBJ2-7; CDR3aa: CASSPTAGNYEQYF
abundance: many; v_gene: TRBV7-8; j_gene: TRBJ1-4; CDR3aa: CASSSDRKQNEKLFF
abundance: few; v_gene: TRBV29-1; j_gene: TRBJ2-4; CDR3aa: CSANRGNIQYF
abundance: few; v_gene: TRBV27; j_gene: TRBJ1-1; CDR3aa: CASSLSIGPNTEAFF
abundance: -; v_gene: TRBV9; j_gene: TRBJ2-2; CDR3aa: CASSVISGRAGELFF
abundance: many; v_gene: TRBV4-1; j_gene: TRBJ1-1; CDR3aa: CASSQDRGISEAFF
abundance: many; v_gene: TRBV5-1; j_gene: TRBJ1-5; CDR3aa: CASSTGHSNQPQHF
abundance: -; v_gene: TRBV10-3; j_gene: TRBJ1-1; CDR3aa: CAISEGGSATEAFF
abundance: many; v_gene: TRBV10-3; j_gene: TRBJ2-7; CDR3aa: CAISDRTGGFEQYF
abundance: many; v_gene: TRBV12-3/TRBV12-4; j_gene: TRBJ2-5; CDR3aa: CASSPYGQETQYF
abundance: few; v_gene: TRBV3-1; j_gene: TRBJ2-7; CDR3aa: CASGASGSYGQYF
abundance: few; v_gene: TRBV11-3; j_gene: TRBJ2-1; CDR3aa: CASSFPMQNNEQFF
abundance: many; v_gene: TRBV28; j_gene: TRBJ1-3; CDR3aa: CAAEGQGMANTIYF
abundance: few; v_gene: TRBV12-3/TRBV12-4; j_gene: TRBJ2-3; CDR3aa: CASSHRTGTDTQYF
abundance: many; v_gene: TRBV28; j_gene: TRBJ2-1; CDR3aa: CASSLSGTIRQFF
abundance: few; v_gene: TRBV20-1; j_gene: TRBJ1-3; CDR3aa: CSARDVRLYSGNTIYF
abundance: many; v_gene: TRBV20-1; j_gene: TRBJ2-3; CDR3aa: CSASGDGKNTDTQYF
abundance: -; v_gene: TRBV30; j_gene: TRBJ2-2; CDR3aa: CAWMRKGTARDTGELFF
abundance: -; v_gene: TRBV6-1; j_gene: TRBJ2-1; CDR3aa: CASNGLAGGVNEQFF
abundance: -; v_gene: TRBV20-1; j_gene: TRBJ2-3; CDR3aa: CSAAGISGRPGVEQYF
abundance: few; v_gene: TRBV19; j_gene: TRBJ2-1; CDR3aa: CASSPWTSGSHNEQFF
abundance: -; v_gene: TRBV12-3/TRBV12-4; j_gene: TRBJ2-7; CDR3aa: CASSLSGTRSSYEQYF
abundance: few; v_gene: TRBV4-1; j_gene: TRBJ2-5; CDR3aa: CASSHLPGGGETQYF
abundance: -; v_gene: TRBV20-1; j_gene: TRBJ1-5; CDR3aa: CGARESNQPQHF
abundance: many; v_gene: TRBV2; j_gene: TRBJ2-3; CDR3aa: CASSGAGRSTDTQYF
abundance: many; v_gene: TRBV24-1; j_gene: TRBJ2-5; CDR3aa: CATSDPKDRGRKAETQYF
abundance: few; v_gene: TRBV2; j_gene: TRBJ2-2; CDR3aa: CASNQGGYTGELFF
abundance: -; v_gene: TRBV3-1; j_gene: TRBJ2-2; CDR3aa: CASSQVVGAGGNTGELFF
abundance: -; v_gene: TRBV27; j_gene: TRBJ2-1; CDR3aa: CASSVPGLAGGSYNEQFF
abundance: many; v_gene: TRBV7-9; j_gene: TRBJ2-1; CDR3aa: CASSLQTSFGHEQFF
abundance: many; v_gene: TRBV15; j_gene: TRBJ1-1; CDR3aa: CATQRLRGLGGSANTEAFF
abundance: many; v_gene: TRBV11-2; j_gene: TRBJ2-5; CDR3aa: CASSLGGQYQETQYF
abundance: many; v_gene: TRBV7-2; j_gene: TRBJ2-7; CDR3aa: CASSLSVGSYEQYF
abundance: many; v_gene: TRBV12-3/TRBV12-4; j_gene: TRBJ1-1; CDR3aa: CASRFDRVGAEAFF
abundance: many; v_gene: TRBV3-1; j_gene: TRBJ1-6; CDR3aa: CASSQDVRDSPLHF
abundance: -; v_gene: TRBV24-1; j_gene: TRBJ2-3; CDR3aa: CATSDADLTDTQYF
abundance: -; v_gene: TRBV2; j_gene: TRBJ2-7; CDR3aa: CASSEWGGDSSYEQYF
abundance: few; v_gene: TRBV19; j_gene: TRBJ2-5; CDR3aa: CASSSGLERETQYF
abundance: few; v_gene: TRBV5-5; j_gene: TRBJ1-2; CDR3aa: CASSGTFYGYTF
abundance: many; v_gene: TRBV18; j_gene: TRBJ2-7; CDR3aa: CASSRQGATYEQYF
abundance: many; v_gene: TRBV5-1; j_gene: TRBJ2-7; CDR3aa: CASSLGGTSGYEQYF
abundance: few; v_gene: TRBV29-1; j_gene: TRBJ2-1; CDR3aa: CSVGLAGGVSYNEQFF
abundance: many; v_gene: TRBV6-1; j_gene: TRBJ2-1; CDR3aa: CASSYVSTGSISSSYNEQFF
abundance: many; v_gene: TRBV19; j_gene: TRBJ2-7; CDR3aa: CASSIQRDSIHEQYF
abundance: -; v_gene: TRBV27; j_gene: TRBJ1-2; CDR3aa: CASMPGNYGCTF
abundance: many; v_gene: TRBV28; j_gene: TRBJ2-1; CDR3aa: CASRRTGTGANEQFF
abundance: -; v_gene: TRBV18; j_gene: TRBJ2-3; CDR3aa: CASSPPGTSGDTQYF
abundance: many; v_gene: TRBV11-3; j_gene: TRBJ2-1; CDR3aa: CASSFGTGVYNEQFF
abundance: -; v_gene: TRBV10-2; j_gene: TRBJ2-7; CDR3aa: CASSELEIAGNYEQYF
abundance: many; v_gene: TRBV2; j_gene: TRBJ2-5; CDR3aa: CASSLGQSEIQYF
abundance: many; v_gene: TRBV12-3/TRBV12-4; j_gene: TRBJ2-4; CDR3aa: CASSLGAGKNIQYF